This T cell receptor beta chain was sequenced in a study of PD-L1 blockade in urothelial cancer. Study background: The patients had undergone anywhere from 0 to 3 prior chemotherapy regimens.

The table came from immunoSEQ multiplex PCR; TCRdb's copy has only in-frame clones and leaves some out. The sample yields around 100,000 clones, about nine tenths seen once. The time point denotes: pretreatment peripheral blood. Each patient presented with locally advanced or metastatic urothelial carcinoma. This clonotype originated in a man between 60 and 70 years old with urothelial cancer. The sequencing used PBMCs, collected around atezolizumab (anti-PD-L1) treatment.

CDR3 in amino acids: CASSTDRGPLSGNTIYF. For the CDR3, the DNA is TGCGCCAGCAGCACGGACAGGGGCCCCCTCTCTGGAAACACCATATATTTT. This chain connects TRBV5-1 to TRBJ1-3; TRBD1 matches at 9 bases. After removal of 4 bases from V and 0 bases from J, the junction contained 8 bases not matched to a gene. CDR1 and CDR2 from the germline V gene are SGHRS and YFSETQ. The CDR3 runs to 17 residues.